The 12 T cell receptor beta chains below all came from one sample that was sequenced in a study of T-cell reconstitution after alpha-beta-depleted transplantation in children. A TCRbeta library incorporating unique molecular identifiers was prepared. TCRdb passed the PCR reads through MiXCR, listing each CDR3 protein once. This table holds hundreds of thousands of distinct CDR3 sequences, roughly 15% found once. The material was PBMCs, mostly from graft donor cells, obtained 360 days after TCRalphabeta/CD19-depleted stem cell transplant. The receptors shown here come from a boy under two years old who had a stem cell transplant for Wiskott-Aldrich syndrome, so the T cells may come from the graft donor.

In this sample, this clonotype turned up a few times. The chain employs TRBV4-3 and TRBJ2-5, with 7 positions matching TRBD1. The germline gives CDR1 LGHNA, CDR2 YSLEER. The ends lost 1 base at V and 5 bases at J; junction bases unmatched: 7. CDR3 length equals 15 residues. The CDR3 DNA reads as TGCGCCAGCAGCCAAGTCGGGACAGTCTTCGAGACCCAGTACTTC. Encoded protein: CASSQVGTVFETQYF.

Concerning this clonotype: The conserved phenylalanine or tryptophan normally closing the CDR3 is absent here, so this likely arose from a read error. V is TRBV4-3 and J is TRBJ2-5; D uncertain. V lost 0 bases, J lost 2 bases, and 4 bases lay in between. Germline CDR1 reads LGHNA; CDR2 reads YSLEER. This CDR3 contains 13 residues. The CDR3 DNA follows: TGCGCCAGCAGCCAAGATCCGCAAGAGACCCAGTACCTC. Translation: CASSQDPQETQYL.

The table lists this clonotype with a count of one. This chain uses TRBV29-1 with TRBJ2-7, with D perhaps given as TRBD1 or TRBD2 (6 bases each). The CDR3 has 17 residues. The V end lost 0 bases, the J end lost 2 bases, and 20 bases lay between the germline ends. Germline V gene data show CDR1 as SQVTM and CDR2 as ANQGSEA. The CDR3, as DNA: TGCAGCGTTGAAGAGGGAGGAGGGGGAGCCCTTGCCTACGAGCAGTACTTC. This encodes CSVEEGGGGALAYEQYF.

This clonotype was seen only a few times. The chain links TRBV27 to TRBJ2-5, with D possibly TRBD1 on 7 matching bases. CDR3 size: 15 residues. Germline-derived CDR1 and CDR2 are MNHEY and SMNVEV (reference sequence). V lost 5 bases, J lost 7 bases, and 20 bases lay in between. The CDR3 DNA reads as TGTGCCAGCAGTCTCGCCGGGACTCCAGGGGGGACCCAGTACTTC. Its protein is CASSLAGTPGGTQYF.

The rearrangement joins TRBV28 to TRBJ2-7; TRBD1 matches at 7 bases. J lost 3 bases, V lost 6 bases, and 8 bases had no gene match. The germline gives CDR1 MDHEN, CDR2 SYDVKM. This CDR3 has 14 amino acids. The DNA of the CDR3 is TGTGCCAGCAGGGTGGGGTACAGGGGCTACGAGCAGTACTTC. Translation gives CASRVGYRGYEQYF. The complete variable domain, with remaining parts taken from reference TRBV28 and TRBJ2-7, reads DVKVTQSSRYLVKRTGEKVFLECVQDMDHENMFWYRQDPGLGLRLIYFSYDVKMKEKGDIPEGYSVSREKKERFSLILESASTNQTSMYLCASRVGYRGYEQYFGPGTRLTVT.

This clonotype has only a few counts. The V gene is TRBV5-1, the J gene TRBJ2-4; D is perhaps TRBD1 (6 bases). V was pared by 4 bases and J by 4 bases, with 18 bases between. Germline assignment: CDR1 SGHRS and CDR2 YFSETQ. The length of the CDR3 is 16 residues. The CDR3 DNA reads as TGCGCCAGCAGCGTGGACAGTTCCAGGGCGAAAAACATTCAGTACTTC. Protein: CASSVDSSRAKNIQYF.

This clonotype was observed a handful of times. This chain joins TRBV5-1 and TRBJ1-3, with 9 bases that match TRBD1. This CDR3 is built from 16 residues. Germline V lookup: CDR1 SGHRS, CDR2 YFSETQ. Trimming cost V 4 bases and J 1 base; bases outside gene matches: 6. The CDR3 here is CASSRSGTGSGNTIYF. The CDR3, as DNA: TGCGCCAGCAGCAGATCGGGGACAGGGTCTGGAAACACCATATATTTT.

The chain recombines TRBV25-1 with TRBJ2-2; TRBD1 or TRBD2 may be the D gene (5 bases each). Between the trimmed V and J ends, which lost 6 bases and 5 bases, there was a span of 13 bases. The V gene's germline CDR1 is MGHDK and CDR2 SYGVNS. The CDR3 runs to 14 residues. The CDR3 reads CASSVGDSTGELFF. CDR3 DNA sequence: TGTGCCAGCAGCGTGGGGGATTCAACCGGGGAGCTGTTTTTT.

The chain couples TRBV10-3 to TRBJ2-2; a possible D gene is TRBD2 (6 bases). The germline V gene encodes CDR1 ENHRY and CDR2 SYGVKD. The ends were cut back, 3 bases at V and 2 bases at J, with 10 bases in the middle. The CDR3 is 15 residues long. In DNA, the CDR3 is TGTGCCATCAGTGACCCGGGAGTTAACACCGGGGAGCTGTTTTTT. Translated, it gives CAISDPGVNTGELFF.

This clonotype has a count of ten or more. The genes are TRBV12-3 or TRBV12-4 and TRBJ2-3; 12 bases agree with TRBD2. Trimming cost V 3 bases and J 3 bases; bases outside gene matches: 7. The CDR3 is 17 amino acids. CDR3 in amino acids: CASSFWTSGTLTDTQYF. The CDR3 nucleotides are TGTGCCAGCAGTTTTTGGACTAGCGGGACTCTTACAGATACGCAGTATTTT.

In this sample, this clonotype turned up a few times. The chain has TRBV18 and TRBJ2-6; D unclear. Trimming removed 3 bases at V and 4 bases at J, with 13 bases between. The germline CDR1 and CDR2 sequences are KGHSH and LQKENI. The CDR3 is made up of 16 amino acids. The DNA of the CDR3 is TGTGCCAGCTCACCGGTTACACCTCGCGGGGCCAACGTCCTGACTTTC. This codes for CASSPVTPRGANVLTF.

This clonotype was picked up many times. The chain carries TRBV5-1 and TRBJ2-7; TRBD1 aligns across 7 bases. Unmatched junction bases numbered 3, after V lost 5 bases and J lost 1 base. The CDR3 is made up of 13 amino acids. The germline V gene has CDR1 SGHRS and CDR2 YFSETQ. The CDR3 loop is CASSLTGSYEQYF. In DNA form, the CDR3 reads TGCGCCAGCAGTCTGACAGGGTCCTACGAGCAGTACTTC.